The 32 T cell receptor beta chains in this list originate from one sample, sequenced in a study of T cells in Graves' hyperthyroidism and ophthalmopathy. RNA transcripts yielded amplified TCR beta CDR3 regions. A first-round RT-PCR of the TCR CDR3 used the HTBI primer set. TCRdb independently ran MiXCR on the multiplex PCR reads; one entry per CDR3 protein. The table records around 400,000 distinct CDR3 sequences, roughly 13% of them present only once. Sequences were obtained from blood. These TCRs come from a young woman with Graves' hyperthyroidism.

The chain combines TRBV20-1 with TRBJ1-1; D gene ambiguous. Trimming took off 4 bases at V and 1 base at J, with 10 bases between the two ends. This CDR3 is 13 amino acids long. In germline, CDR1 is DFQATT, CDR2 SNEGSKA (reference sequence). The CDR3 sequence: CSATGSRNTEAFF. In nucleotides, the CDR3 is TGCAGTGCTACGGGCAGCCGGAACACTGAAGCTTTCTTT.

This clonotype was observed many times. V usage is TRBV20-1 and J usage is TRBJ1-5, with D maybe TRBD1 (6 bases). CDR1 is DFQATT and CDR2 is SNEGSKA in the germline V gene (reference sequence). The CDR3 is 16 residues long. Trimming shortened V by 6 bases and J by 1 base, and 19 bases separated the two germline ends. The CDR3 region has the DNA TGCAGTGCCGCTATGGGGGGGGCTAGGAGCAATCAGCCCCAGCATTTT. Its translation: CSAAMGGARSNQPQHF.

Written as DNA, the CDR3 is TGTGCCAGCAGTGATTCGGGGGCACCCCTCCACTTT. Translating gives CASSDSGAPLHF. The chain joins TRBV2 to TRBJ1-6; D possibly corresponds to TRBD1 (5 bases). V lost 3 bases and J lost 11, with 8 bases in between. The germline V gene encodes CDR1 SNHLY and CDR2 FYNNEI. The CDR3 length is 12 residues.

V is TRBV4-3 and J is TRBJ2-7; TRBD1 matches at 7 bases. The germline gives CDR1 LGHNA, CDR2 YSLEER. The length of the CDR3 is 15 residues. V was pared by 1 base and J by 6 bases, with 9 bases of the junction left unmatched. CDR3 amino acids: CASSQGRGSPREQYF. CDR3 nucleotide sequence: TGCGCCAGCAGCCAAGGCAGGGGGTCTCCACGCGAGCAGTACTTC.

The gene calls are TRBV7-2 and TRBJ1-2; 9 nucleotides align to TRBD1. Germline V gene sequence: CDR1 SGHTA, CDR2 FQGNSA. After removal of 6 bases from V and 5 bases from J, the junction contained 10 bases not matched to a gene. The CDR3 has 15 amino acids. The chain's CDR3 is CASRDRGFLEYGYTF. DNA of the CDR3: TGTGCCAGCAGGGACAGGGGATTCTTAGAATATGGCTACACCTTC.

This chain links TRBV4-3 with TRBJ2-5; D is unresolved. This CDR3 is 14 amino acids long. Trimming removed 0 bases at V and 2 bases at J, with 7 bases between. Germline V gene sequence: CDR1 LGHNA, CDR2 YSLEER. The CDR3 loop reads CASSQDSRQETQYF. The CDR3 coding sequence is TGCGCCAGCAGCCAAGATTCCAGGCAAGAGACCCAGTACTTC.

This clonotype appeared many times. J is TRBJ1-6 and V is TRBV12-3 or TRBV12-4; unclear D gene. The CDR3 sequence is 15 residues long. Trimming shortened V by 7 bases and J by 2 bases, and 12 bases separated the two germline ends. The chain's CDR3 is CASKSWATYNSPLHF. In nucleotides, the CDR3 is TGTGCCAGCAAATCATGGGCCACCTATAATTCACCCCTCCACTTT.

V gene TRBV13 combines with J gene TRBJ2-7; 13 bases line up with TRBD2. This CDR3 region has 19 residues. In germline, CDR1 is PRHDT, CDR2 FYEKMQ (reference sequence). The J segment lost 0 bases and the V segment lost 4 bases, leaving 12 bases of the junction unmatched. DNA for the CDR3: TGTGCCAGCAGCTCGGATACCGGGACTAGCGGGGCGAGCTCCTACGAGCAGTACTTC. Its protein is CASSSDTGTSGASSYEQYF.

The chain links TRBV20-1 to TRBJ2-5; 11 nucleotides align to TRBD1. The CDR3 has 14 residues. The trim removed 4 bases at V and 4 bases at J, leaving 5 bases unmatched. The germline V gene encodes CDR1 DFQATT and CDR2 SNEGSKA (reference sequence). The CDR3 sequence: CSATGTGGRETQYF. For the CDR3, the DNA is TGCAGTGCTACCGGGACAGGGGGGAGAGAGACCCAGTACTTC.

This clonotype came up a few times. The rearrangement links TRBV30 to TRBJ2-2; TRBD2 might be the D (6 bases). This CDR3 has 13 amino acids. V was pared by 0 bases and J by 5 bases, with 7 bases between. Germline-derived CDR1 and CDR2 are GTSNPN and SVGIG (reference sequence). The CDR3: CAWSVGGTGELFF. The DNA of the CDR3 is TGTGCCTGGAGTGTTGGGGGGACCGGGGAGCTGTTTTTT.

This clonotype was picked up many times. This chain uses TRBV12-3 or TRBV12-4 with TRBJ2-3; D might be TRBD1 or TRBD2, each matching 7 bases. Trimming stripped 1 base from V and 2 bases from J, with 19 bases between. The CDR3 extends over 18 amino acids. The CDR3 region is CASSLVRGLAASTDTQYF. Written as DNA, the CDR3 is TGTGCCAGCAGTTTAGTGAGGGGGCTAGCGGCTTCCACAGATACGCAGTATTTT.

At least ten counts were recorded for this clonotype. The J gene is TRBJ2-3, the V gene TRBV30; 7 nucleotides line up with TRBD2. Germline trimming cut 0 bases from V and 3 bases from J; bases unmatched to any gene: 6. The germline gives CDR1 GTSNPN, CDR2 SVGIG (reference sequence). The CDR3 length is 15 residues. The CDR3 reads CAWSVRGSLTDTQYF. The DNA for the CDR3 is TGTGCCTGGAGTGTACGCGGGAGCCTGACAGATACGCAGTATTTT. The full variable domain, completed using reference TRBV30 and TRBJ2-3, is SQTIHQWPATLVQPVGSPLSLECTVEGTSNPNLYWYRQAAGRGLQLLFYSVGIGQISSEVPQNLSASRPQDRQFILSSKKLLLSDSGFYLCAWSVRGSLTDTQYFGPGTRLTVL.

This clonotype has a count of ten or more. The chain employs TRBV11-1 and TRBJ2-1; D is perhaps TRBD2 (5 bases). Trimming took off 4 bases at V and 4 bases at J, with 11 bases between the two ends. Germline V gives CDR1 SGHAT, CDR2 FQDESV (reference sequence). This CDR3 has 14 amino acids. CDR3 sequence: CASSSREFYNEQFF. The CDR3 bases are TGTGCCAGCAGCTCCCGGGAATTTTACAATGAGCAGTTCTTC.

This clonotype was seen at least ten times. The genes are TRBV3-1 and TRBJ1-5; no definite D call. This CDR3 is 15 amino acids long. The V gene lost 0 bases and the J gene lost 7 bases, with 13 bases spanning the gap. Germline V gene sequence: CDR1 LGHDT, CDR2 YNNKEL (reference sequence). CDR3 coding DNA: TGTGCCAGCAGCCAAGATCCCACGGCGGGACAGCCCCAGCATTTT. Translated: CASSQDPTAGQPQHF.

In its sample, this clonotype was seen a few times. The CDR3: CASSYDITSYEQYF. CDR3 bases: TGTGCCAGCAGTTACGACATAACCTCCTACGAGCAGTACTTC. The chain is built from TRBV6-5 and TRBJ2-7, with D hard to call. V lost 2 bases and J lost 0, with 8 bases in between. The CDR3 totals 14 residues. The V gene's germline CDR1 is MNHEY and CDR2 SVGAGI.

This clonotype has a count of ten or more. The chain uses TRBV11-2 and TRBJ2-1; maybe TRBD2 (6 bases). CDR3 length: 17 amino acids. Trimming took 1 base from V and 0 from J, leaving 13 bases between them. CDR1 and CDR2 from the germline V gene are SGHAT and FQNNGV. This CDR3 reads CASSLGFSGGSYNEQFF. Written as DNA, the CDR3 is TGTGCCAGCAGCTTAGGATTTAGCGGTGGCTCCTACAATGAGCAGTTCTTC.

This clonotype appeared many times. The chain combines TRBV11-2 with TRBJ2-7, with D maybe TRBD2 (7 bases). CDR3 length: 13 residues. Per the germline V gene, CDR1 is SGHAT and CDR2 is FQNNGV. The V and J ends lost 6 bases and 5 bases respectively, with 14 bases between them. CDR3 sequence reads: CASSYAGADEQYF. Written as DNA, the CDR3 is TGTGCCAGCAGTTATGCGGGGGCTGACGAGCAGTACTTC. The whole variable domain, remainder taken from reference TRBV11-2 and TRBJ2-7, is EAGVAQSPRYKIIEKRQSVAFWCNPISGHATLYWYQQILGQGPKLLIQFQNNGVVDDSQLPKDRFSAERLKGVDSTLKIQPAKLEDSAVYLCASSYAGADEQYFGPGTRLTVT.

This clonotype was seen ten or more times. The chain links TRBV4-2 to TRBJ2-3, with D perhaps matching TRBD1 (5 bases). Germline V gene sequence: CDR1 LGHNA, CDR2 YNFKEQ. V was shortened by 4 bases and J by 6 bases, with 8 bases between the two germline ends. The CDR3 length is 12 residues. CDR3 DNA sequence: TGTGCCAGCAGCCCTTACAGGGATACGCAGTATTTT. Amino acids: CASSPYRDTQYF.

This chain links TRBV6-2 or TRBV6-3 with TRBJ2-3, with TRBD2 identical over 13 bases. The CDR3 has 16 residues. Germline V gene sequence: CDR1 MNHEY, CDR2 SVGEGT. V shed 7 bases and J 3 bases; nucleotides not matched to a gene: 7. The CDR3, as DNA: TGTGCCAGCATTAGGACTAGCGGGAGAGGGACAGATACGCAGTATTTT. Protein: CASIRTSGRGTDTQYF.

Many counts were recorded for this clonotype. V gene TRBV28 combines with J gene TRBJ1-2; the D is unclear. Deletions cut 4 bases from V and 4 bases from J, with 16 bases between. This CDR3 spans 15 amino acids. CDR1 and CDR2 from the germline V gene are MDHEN and SYDVKM. The CDR3 DNA follows: TGTGCCAGCAGTTCCAGTGGCAGCTCCTTCTATGGCTACACCTTC. It yields the protein CASSSSGSSFYGYTF.

In its sample, this clonotype was seen many times. This chain joins TRBV20-1 and TRBJ2-7; a weak D match, TRBD2 (6 bases). Between the trimmed V and J ends, which lost 0 bases and 3 bases, there was a span of 18 bases. CDR3 length: 16 residues. Germline CDR1 is DFQATT and CDR2 is SNEGSKA (reference sequence). The CDR3 protein is CSARDPGGEGLYEQYF. CDR3 DNA sequence: TGCAGTGCTAGAGATCCCGGGGGAGAGGGTCTCTACGAGCAGTACTTC.

The chain combines TRBV20-1 with TRBJ1-5, with D uncertain. The V end was cut by 3 bases, the J end by 2 bases, with 20 bases between. This CDR3 has 17 residues. Per the germline V gene, CDR1 is DFQATT and CDR2 is SNEGSKA (reference sequence). CDR3 nucleotides: TGCAGTGCTAGTTCGTCGACATTAGGTGTGGGCAATCAGCCCCAGCATTTT. It encodes CSASSSTLGVGNQPQHF.

This clonotype was recorded a few times. CDR3 in amino acids: CASSPGSTDRRGNTIYF. CDR3 in DNA: TGTGCCAGCTCACCGGGGTCGACAGATCGACGAGGAAACACCATATATTTT. The J gene is TRBJ1-3, the V gene TRBV18, with D possibly TRBD1 on 5 matching bases. The V end lost 3 bases, the J end lost 4 bases, and 19 bases lay between the germline ends. CDR3 length equals 17 residues. Germline CDR1 KGHSH, CDR2 LQKENI.

This clonotype came up many times. The chain couples TRBV7-9 to TRBJ2-3; 9 bases map to TRBD1. The CDR3 totals 14 residues. With V trimmed by 4 bases and J by 6 bases, 5 bases remained unmatched. CDR1 SEHNR and CDR2 FQNEAQ come from the germline V gene (reference sequence). For the CDR3, the DNA is TGTGCCAGCAGCTCCAGACAGGGGGACGATACGCAGTATTTT. Protein: CASSSRQGDDTQYF.

This clonotype was detected only a few times. This clone may be a read error of a much larger clone one base away. J is TRBJ2-7 and V is TRBV7-9, with TRBD1 as a possible D gene (6 bases). This CDR3 has 17 amino acids. From germline, CDR1 is SEHNR and CDR2 FQNEAQ (reference sequence). The CDR3, as DNA: TGTGCCAGCAGCACGCCGACAGGCTCAGCTCTTTCCTACGAGCGGTACTTC. It translates to CASSTPTGSALSYERYF.

At least ten counts were recorded for this clonotype. The CDR3 loop is CASSLDRAKTEAFF. The CDR3, as DNA: TGCGCCAGCAGCTTGGACAGGGCCAAGACTGAAGCTTTCTTT. The V gene is TRBV5-1, the J gene TRBJ1-1; weak D call: TRBD1 (6 bases). V was clipped by 0 bases and J by 5 bases, with 11 bases between them. Germline V CDR1 and CDR2: SGHRS, YFSETQ. This CDR3 region has 14 residues.

This clonotype was seen ten or more times. This chain joins TRBV5-5 and TRBJ2-7; D unclear. Trimming took 0 bases from V and 5 from J, leaving 12 bases between them. This CDR3 region has 14 residues. The germline CDR1 and CDR2 sequences are SGHKS and YYEKEE (reference sequence). The CDR3 DNA follows: TGTGCCAGCAGCTTGGATTGGGTAGTCCACGAGCAGTACTTC. Translating it yields CASSLDWVVHEQYF.

This clonotype was recorded at least ten times. The genes are TRBV7-3 and TRBJ2-5; 11 bases align to TRBD2. From germline, CDR1 is SGHTA and CDR2 FQGTGA. The CDR3 is 16 residues long. With 0 bases clipped from V and 5 bases from J, the junction kept 5 bases outside the gene matches. In DNA, the CDR3 is TGTGCCAGCAGCTTAACGTCGGCTAGCGGGGGGGAGACCCAGTACTTC. Residues: CASSLTSASGGETQYF. The full variable domain, with the rest looked up from reference TRBV7-3 and TRBJ2-5, is GAGVSQTPSNKVTEKGKYVELRCDPISGHTALYWYRQSLGQGPEFLIYFQGTGAADDSGLPNDRFFAVRPEGSVSTLKIQRTERGDSAVYLCASSLTSASGGETQYFGPGTRLLVL.

Ten or more counts support this clonotype. This chain links TRBV6-1 with TRBJ2-7; a possible D gene is TRBD2 (6 bases). This CDR3 is 14 amino acids long. Deletions cut 2 bases from V and 2 bases from J, with 10 bases between. Per the germline V gene, CDR1 is MNHNS and CDR2 is SASEGT. CDR3 sequence: CASSEYGGTYEQYF. The CDR3 DNA reads TGTGCCAGCAGTGAATATGGAGGGACCTACGAGCAGTACTTC.

Many counts were recorded for this clonotype. The chain uses TRBV18 and TRBJ2-7; D is possibly TRBD1 (7 bases). The germline V and J ends were trimmed by 2 bases and 5 bases, with 16 bases remaining between them. The CDR3 consists of 15 residues. The germline gives CDR1 KGHSH, CDR2 LQKENI. CDR3 nucleotide sequence: TGTGCCAGCTCACCAATGTCAGCAGGGGGGAACGAGCAGTACTTC. Translation gives CASSPMSAGGNEQYF.

This clonotype was seen once. The conserved closing phenylalanine or tryptophan is absent in this CDR3, likely reflecting a read error. The V and J genes are TRBV20-1 and TRBJ1-1; the D is unclear. CDR1 and CDR2 (germline): DFQATT, SNEGSKA (reference sequence). Trimming shortened V by 2 bases and J by 0 bases, and 7 bases separated the two germline ends. The CDR3 consists of 13 residues. The CDR3 bases are TGCAGTGCTAGACGAGATCTGAACACTGAAGCTTTCCTT. Translated: CSARRDLNTEAFL.

The table lists this clonotype with many counts. The gene calls are TRBV2 and TRBJ2-7; weak D call: TRBD1 (6 bases). The CDR3 runs to 14 residues. Germline CDR1 is SNHLY and CDR2 is FYNNEI. The V end was cut by 8 bases, the J end by 6 bases, with 20 bases between. The chain's CDR3 is CASALRGWAGEQYF. CDR3 nucleotide sequence: TGTGCCAGCGCTCTCAGGGGTTGGGCTGGCGAGCAGTACTTC.